The 5 T cell receptor beta chains below were found in one sample sequenced in a study of T cell responses to AZD1222 COVID-19 vaccine. Using immunoSEQ multiplex PCR, the repertoire was profiled, and TCRdb retains in-frame clones only, with some absent. The data show 150,000 to 200,000 clones, about 90% seen once. The input for sequencing was peripheral blood, taken on day 0 of AZD1222 vaccination. The receptors originated from an adult in good health.

This clone was detected only once. V usage is TRBV15 and J usage is TRBJ1-5; unclear D gene. The length of the CDR3 is 15 residues. V lost 0 bases and J lost 8, with 14 bases in between. CDR1 and CDR2 (germline): LNHNV, YYDKDF (reference sequence). DNA of the CDR3: TGTGCCACCAGCAGAGATCTGGCCCGATGGGAGCCCCAGCATTTT. This encodes CATSRDLARWEPQHF.

V is TRBV6-5 and J is TRBJ1-1, with TRBD1 as a possible D gene (6 bases). Trimming took off 0 bases at V and 6 bases at J, with 11 bases between the two ends. This CDR3 spans 14 amino acids. CDR1 and CDR2 from the germline V gene are MNHEY and SVGAGI. CDR3 nucleotide sequence: TGTGCCAGCAGTTACTCCCCAGGGGTCGCTGAAGCTTTCTTT. It is translated as CASSYSPGVAEAFF.

The CDR3 DNA follows: TGTGCCAGCAGTGAAGCGGGGACAGGGAGCACAGATACGCAGTATTTT. Translation: CASSEAGTGSTDTQYF. This chain connects TRBV6-1 to TRBJ2-3, with 9 bases identical to TRBD1. This CDR3 contains 16 residues. After removal of 0 bases from V and 0 bases from J, the junction contained 1 base not matched to a gene. Germline V gene sequence: CDR1 MNHNS, CDR2 SASEGT.

The chain combines TRBV28 with TRBJ1-3; TRBD1 matches 9 bases. V trimming: 6 bases; J trimming: 2 bases; junction bases outside the gene matches: 2. Looked up from germline, CDR1 is MDHEN and CDR2 is SYDVKM. CDR3 length: 14 amino acids. The CDR3 nucleotides read TGTGCCAGCAGAACAGGGGGCCCTGGAAACACCATATATTTT. Translated, it gives CASRTGGPGNTIYF.

The V and J genes are TRBV2 and TRBJ1-3, with TRBD1 as a possible D gene (5 bases). Germline CDR1 SNHLY, CDR2 FYNNEI. The CDR3 length is 14 residues. Trimming removed 4 bases from V and 1 base from J, with 8 bases in between. This CDR3 reads CASSAQGSGNTIYF. The CDR3 nucleotides read TGTGCCAGCAGTGCCCAGGGATCTGGAAACACCATATATTTT.